These 27 T cell receptor beta chains share one sample of origin, sequenced in a study of T cells after yellow fever vaccination. TCRdb independently ran MiXCR on the 5' RACE reads; one entry per CDR3 protein. The top ten clones hold 17% of a sample with a few hundred thousand distinct CDR3 sequences, less than 20% of them seen once. The sample consisted of PBMCs, taken roughly 5 days after the first yellow fever vaccination. Every receptor here comes from a man in his late teens or twenties who received the YFV17D yellow fever vaccine.

The rearrangement joins TRBV5-1 to TRBJ2-7, with 8 bases matching TRBD2. The V gene end was trimmed by 4 bases and the J gene end by 3 bases; junction bases not matched to a gene: 6. CDR3 size: 14 residues. The germline gives CDR1 SGHRS, CDR2 YFSETQ. The DNA for the CDR3 is TGCGCCAGCAGCCCGGGACTAGGAGACTACGAGCAGTACTTC. Residues: CASSPGLGDYEQYF.

This clonotype showed up just a few times. Here the CDR3 DNA reads TGTGCCAGCAGCCGAGTGGGGAGCAATCAGCCCCAGCATTTT. Encoded protein: CASSRVGSNQPQHF. The gene calls are TRBV5-4 and TRBJ1-5; D remains ambiguous. V dropped 4 bases and J dropped 1 base, with 9 bases sitting between them. Per the germline V gene, CDR1 is SGHNT and CDR2 is YYREEE (reference sequence). The CDR3 loop spans 14 amino acids.

The chain links TRBV20-1 to TRBJ2-3; perhaps TRBD2 as D (5 bases). Between the trimmed V and J ends, which lost 6 bases and 3 bases, there was a span of 13 bases. The germline V gene encodes CDR1 DFQATT and CDR2 SNEGSKA (reference sequence). The CDR3 extends over 13 amino acids. Written as DNA, the CDR3 is TGCAGTGCCCCTCGGGGTGTGACAGATACGCAGTATTTT. This encodes CSAPRGVTDTQYF.

Ten or more counts support this clonotype. V gene TRBV6-1 combines with J gene TRBJ2-2; 7 nucleotides align to TRBD2. The V gene end was trimmed by 6 bases and the J gene end by 0 bases; junction bases not matched to a gene: 7. This CDR3 comprises 16 residues. Germline CDR1 reads MNHNS; CDR2 reads SASEGT. CDR3 in amino acids: CASSRNLAANTGELFF. DNA of the CDR3: TGTGCCAGCAGCCGAAACCTAGCGGCGAACACCGGGGAGCTGTTTTTT.

This clonotype was seen only a few times. CDR3 sequence: CASNLGQGANNEQFF. For the CDR3, the DNA is TGTGCCAGTAATTTGGGTCAGGGGGCCAACAATGAGCAGTTCTTC. The rearrangement uses TRBV12-3 or TRBV12-4 and TRBJ2-1; 8 nucleotides agree with TRBD1. Trimming removed 9 bases from V and 5 bases from J; junction bases left unmatched: 12. This CDR3 is 15 amino acids long.

The chain joins TRBV13 to TRBJ1-2, with a possible D match to TRBD1 (6 bases). The germline CDR1 and CDR2 sequences are PRHDT and FYEKMQ (reference sequence). CDR3 size: 15 residues. V was trimmed by 5 bases and J by 4 bases, leaving 17 bases between them. The CDR3 DNA follows: TGTGCCAGCAGCACCGCGGACAGCCGAATCTATGGCTACACCTTC. This gives the protein CASSTADSRIYGYTF.

The rearrangement uses TRBV5-5 and TRBJ2-7; TRBD1 agrees at 10 bases. The germline CDR1 and CDR2 sequences are SGHKS and YYEKEE (reference sequence). Losses at the gene ends were 6 bases for V and 4 bases for J; bases not matched to a gene: 16. This CDR3 contains 17 residues. The CDR3 DNA reads as TGTGCCAGCACCACCGGGACAGGGGCCATCAATGTTTACGAGCAGTACTTC. This codes for CASTTGTGAINVYEQYF.

The V gene is TRBV20-1, the J gene TRBJ1-6, with 7 bases fitting TRBD1. This CDR3 spans 16 amino acids. V was pared by 4 bases and J by 1 base, with 7 bases of the junction left unmatched. Germline V gene sequence: CDR1 DFQATT, CDR2 SNEGSKA (reference sequence). The DNA of the CDR3 is TGCAGTGCTAAAAGGACAGGCGGATCCTATAATTCACCCCTCCACTTT. Its protein is CSAKRTGGSYNSPLHF.

A few counts support this clonotype. This sequence joins TRBV7-8 and TRBJ2-7; TRBD1 aligns across 11 bases. This CDR3 has 13 amino acids. Germline CDR1 is SGHVS and CDR2 is FQNEAQ. Trimming at V came to 5 bases and at J to 7 bases, leaving 4 bases not matched to a gene. CDR3 sequence: CASSVGQGGEQYV. As DNA, the CDR3 is TGTGCCAGCAGCGTGGGACAGGGGGGGGAGCAGTACGTC.

This clonotype was picked up one time. The rearrangement links TRBV10-3 to TRBJ2-7, with a weak D call TRBD2 (6 bases). CDR1 is ENHRY, CDR2 SYGVKD, per germline. This CDR3 region has 14 residues. V lost 7 bases to trimming and J lost 0 bases, with 13 bases between them. DNA for the CDR3: TGTGCCATCAATCGGGAGTTAAGCTCCTACGAGCAGTACTTC. Translation gives CAINRELSSYEQYF.

This chain connects TRBV20-1 to TRBJ1-6; TRBD1 matches at 7 bases. The V gene's germline CDR1 is DFQATT and CDR2 SNEGSKA (reference sequence). Germline trimming cut 2 bases from V and 7 bases from J; bases unmatched to any gene: 11. CDR3 length: 16 residues. CDR3 nucleotide sequence: TGCAGTGCTAGAAACAGGGGTGAAACTGGGAATTCACCCCTCCACTTT. This encodes CSARNRGETGNSPLHF.

This clonotype was seen a few times. The V and J genes are TRBV5-1 and TRBJ1-5; 7 bases are shared with TRBD1. CDR1 and CDR2 from the germline V gene are SGHRS and YFSETQ. Losses at the gene ends were 2 bases for V and 2 bases for J; bases not matched to a gene: 4. CDR3 size: 15 residues. The CDR3 spells CASSFSGTGNQPQHF. The CDR3, as DNA: TGCGCCAGCAGCTTTTCAGGGACAGGCAATCAGCCCCAGCATTTT.

The table lists this clonotype with a few counts. The V call is TRBV20-1, the J call TRBJ2-7; 8 nucleotides align to TRBD2. The CDR3 consists of 15 residues. The ends lost 1 base at V and 0 bases at J; junction bases unmatched: 5. Germline CDR1 reads DFQATT; CDR2 reads SNEGSKA (reference sequence). CDR3 sequence: CSARGASGRSYEQYF. In nucleotides, the CDR3 is TGCAGTGCTAGAGGGGCTAGCGGGCGCTCCTACGAGCAGTACTTC.

This clonotype was observed a handful of times. This chain uses TRBV9 with TRBJ2-2; 9 bases agree with TRBD1. The V and J ends lost 4 bases and 5 bases, in that order; junction bases with no gene match: 12. The CDR3 has 17 amino acids. Per germline, CDR1 SGDLS and CDR2 YYNGEE. The DNA for the CDR3 is TGTGCCAGCAGCCTTCGACTGGGACAGGGCAAAACCGGGGAGCTGTTTTTT. It yields the protein CASSLRLGQGKTGELFF.

The chain has TRBV4-2 and TRBJ1-2, with D uncertain. The CDR3 totals 15 residues. V dropped 0 bases and J dropped 5 bases, with 13 bases sitting between them. Germline V gives CDR1 LGHNA, CDR2 YNFKEQ. The CDR3 sequence is CASSQEGAGLYGYTF. The DNA for the CDR3 is TGTGCCAGCAGCCAAGAGGGAGCAGGACTATATGGCTACACCTTC.

The J gene is TRBJ2-4, the V gene TRBV12-5; TRBD2 might be the D (6 bases). Trimming left V 6 bases short and J 0 bases short, with 15 bases between. This CDR3 is built from 16 residues. From germline, CDR1 is LGHNT and CDR2 FRNRAP. The CDR3, as DNA: TGTGCTAGTGGCCGGGACTCCAAACTAGCCAAAAACATTCAGTACTTC. Encoded protein: CASGRDSKLAKNIQYF.

This clonotype has just a few counts. CDR3 sequence reads: CMARRQNTEAFF. The CDR3 bases are TGCATGGCCAGACGGCAGAACACTGAAGCTTTCTTT. The J gene is TRBJ1-1, the V gene TRBV20-1; D remains unclear. The V gene's germline CDR1 is DFQATT and CDR2 SNEGSKA (reference sequence). The CDR3 is made up of 12 amino acids.

The chain combines TRBV20-1 with TRBJ1-3; D call uncertain. The V end lost 6 bases, the J end lost 5 bases, and 20 bases lay between the germline ends. The CDR3 spans 15 residues. The germline CDR1 and CDR2 sequences are DFQATT and SNEGSKA (reference sequence). The CDR3 reads CSALDPVLMRNTIYF. CDR3 coding DNA: TGCAGTGCCCTTGACCCGGTTCTTATGCGAAACACCATATATTTT.

The chain links TRBV6-5 to TRBJ2-5; 8 nucleotides match TRBD1. The CDR3 sequence is 15 residues long. V trimming: 3 bases; J trimming: 6 bases; junction bases outside the gene matches: 9. The germline V gene encodes CDR1 MNHEY and CDR2 SVGAGI. Here the CDR3 DNA reads TGTGCCAGCAGTTATGATCTCAGGGGGCTTAAGACCCAGTACTTC. It encodes CASSYDLRGLKTQYF.

The V and J genes are TRBV12-3 or TRBV12-4 and TRBJ2-1; D unresolved. The CDR3 spans 12 residues. Between the trimmed V and J ends, which lost 4 bases and 10 bases, there was a span of 11 bases. The CDR3 DNA reads TGTGCCAGCAGTTATCAAGGCAAGGAGCAGTTCTTC. Its protein is CASSYQGKEQFF.

A note on this clonotype: This CDR3 is missing its conserved last phenylalanine or tryptophan, likely due to a read error. This chain links TRBV3-1 with TRBJ1-2, with unresolved D. Between the trimmed V and J ends, which lost 1 base and 4 bases, there was a span of 7 bases. CDR3 length equals 13 residues. CDR1 and CDR2 (germline): LGHDT, YNNKEL (reference sequence). The CDR3 spells CASSQGVSYGYTL. CDR3 coding DNA: TGTGCCAGCAGCCAAGGAGTTTCCTATGGCTACACCCTC.

This clonotype was recorded only once. The genes are TRBV18 and TRBJ2-5, with TRBD2 matching 11 bases. Looked up from germline, CDR1 is KGHSH and CDR2 is LQKENI. Trimming at V came to 5 bases and at J to 0 bases, leaving 8 bases not matched to a gene. The CDR3 length is 17 residues. The CDR3 nucleotides are TGTGCCAGCTCATCCCTAACTAGCGGGGGCCACCAAGAGACCCAGTACTTC. This encodes CASSSLTSGGHQETQYF.

In its sample, this clonotype was seen a few times. The CDR3 here is CASSSRAEVYTEAFF. The DNA of the CDR3 is TGTGCCAGCAGCTCGCGGGCCGAGGTTTACACTGAAGCTTTCTTT. The V call is TRBV7-2, the J call TRBJ1-1, with D unclear. V lost 4 bases and J lost 3, with 15 bases in between. The CDR3 is made up of 15 amino acids. Germline V CDR1 and CDR2: SGHTA, FQGNSA. The whole variable domain, remainder taken from reference TRBV7-2 and TRBJ1-1, is GAGVSQSPSNKVTEKGKDVELRCDPISGHTALYWYRQSLGQGLEFLIYFQGNSAPDKSGLPSDRFSAERTGGSVSTLTIQRTQQEDSAVYLCASSSRAEVYTEAFFGQGTRLTVV.

The chain couples TRBV5-8 to TRBJ1-2; D is unclear. Between the trimmed V and J ends, which lost 4 bases and 4 bases, there was a span of 14 bases. The CDR3 runs to 14 residues. Germline CDR1 reads SGHTS; CDR2 reads YDEGEE. CDR3 amino acids: CASSRSFSLYGYTF. Here the CDR3 DNA reads TGTGCCAGCAGCCGATCTTTTTCTCTCTATGGCTACACCTTC.

This clonotype was observed a handful of times. This chain joins TRBV12-3 or TRBV12-4 and TRBJ2-7; 8 nucleotides line up with TRBD1. The CDR3 spans 14 residues. The V segment lost 7 bases and the J segment 4 bases; nucleotides outside the gene matches: 9. This CDR3 reads CASTGQGAAYEQYF. The DNA for the CDR3 is TGTGCCAGCACGGGGCAGGGGGCTGCGTACGAGCAGTACTTC.

In this sample, this clonotype turned up a few times. V usage is TRBV20-1 and J usage is TRBJ2-5, with D uncertain. The CDR3 sequence is 14 residues long. Trimming took 1 base from V and 4 from J, leaving 13 bases between them. Germline CDR1 is DFQATT and CDR2 is SNEGSKA (reference sequence). This CDR3 is CSARVLPPGETQYF. CDR3 DNA sequence: TGCAGTGCTAGAGTACTCCCCCCCGGAGAGACCCAGTACTTC.

The gene calls are TRBV4-3 and TRBJ1-2; TRBD1 might be the D (6 bases). V dropped 7 bases and J dropped 0 bases, with 15 bases sitting between them. Looked up from germline, CDR1 is LGHNA and CDR2 is YSLEER. CDR3 length: 15 residues. The CDR3 DNA follows: TGCGCCAGCACCCCGGGACACCGAGCTAACTATGGCTACACCTTC. It encodes CASTPGHRANYGYTF.